This TCR beta chain was sequenced in a study of identical twins. The study's findings and limits: The conclusions drew on cross-sectional statistical analysis instead of tracking the same donors.

A single record per CDR3 protein comes from TCRdb applying MiXCR to the 5' RACE reads. The table records 250,000 or so distinct CDR3 sequences, around 8% of them present only once. Germline CDR1 SGHTA, CDR2 FQGTGA. This CDR3 is 16 amino acids long. The ends were cut back, 3 bases at V and 0 bases at J, with 12 bases in the middle. This clonotype has ten or more counts. Its specificity is not known. This sample also belongs to another study, concerning yellow fever vaccine responses in identical twins.

V gene TRBV7-3 combines with J gene TRBJ2-1, with no clear D. The specimen sequenced was CD8+ T cells sorted from blood. The TCR sequence derives from a woman between 18 and 29 years old in good health. CDR3 nucleotide sequence: TGTGCCAGCAGCTTCCTAAACGGAGACTCCTACAATGAGCAGTTCTTC. Protein: CASSFLNGDSYNEQFF.